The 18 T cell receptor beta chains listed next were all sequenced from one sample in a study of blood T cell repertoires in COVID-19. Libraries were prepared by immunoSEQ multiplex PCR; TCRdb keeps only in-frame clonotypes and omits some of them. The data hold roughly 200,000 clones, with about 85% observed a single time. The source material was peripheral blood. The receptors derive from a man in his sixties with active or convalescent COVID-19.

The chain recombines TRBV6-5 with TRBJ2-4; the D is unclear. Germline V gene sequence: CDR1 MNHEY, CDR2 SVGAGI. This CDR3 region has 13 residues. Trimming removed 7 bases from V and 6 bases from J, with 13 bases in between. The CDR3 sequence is CASIASIVNIQYF. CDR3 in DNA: TGTGCCAGCATAGCCAGCATTGTAAACATTCAGTACTTC.

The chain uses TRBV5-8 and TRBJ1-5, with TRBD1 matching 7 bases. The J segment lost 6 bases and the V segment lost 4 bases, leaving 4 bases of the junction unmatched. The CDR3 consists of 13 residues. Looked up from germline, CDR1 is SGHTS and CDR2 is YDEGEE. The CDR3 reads CASSGGTAQPQHF. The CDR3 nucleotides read TGTGCCAGCAGCGGCGGGACAGCTCAGCCCCAGCATTTT.

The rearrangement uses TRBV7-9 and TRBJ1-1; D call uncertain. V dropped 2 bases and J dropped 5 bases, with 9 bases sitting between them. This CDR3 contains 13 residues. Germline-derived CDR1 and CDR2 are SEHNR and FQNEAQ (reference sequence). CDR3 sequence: CASSLFQATEAFF. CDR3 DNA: TGTGCCAGCAGCTTATTCCAGGCAACTGAAGCTTTCTTT.

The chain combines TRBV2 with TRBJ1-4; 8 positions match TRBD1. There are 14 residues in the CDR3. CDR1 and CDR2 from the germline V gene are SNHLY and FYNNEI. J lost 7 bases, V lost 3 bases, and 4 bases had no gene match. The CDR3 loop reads CASSDRTGTEKLFF. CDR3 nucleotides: TGTGCCAGCAGTGACCGGACAGGGACTGAAAAACTGTTTTTT.

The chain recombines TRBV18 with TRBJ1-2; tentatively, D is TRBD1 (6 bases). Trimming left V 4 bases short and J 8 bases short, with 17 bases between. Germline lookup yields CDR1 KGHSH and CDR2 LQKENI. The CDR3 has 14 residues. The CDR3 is CASSQSNRVLGYTF. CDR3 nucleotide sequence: TGTGCCAGCTCACAATCAAACAGGGTGCTAGGCTACACCTTC.

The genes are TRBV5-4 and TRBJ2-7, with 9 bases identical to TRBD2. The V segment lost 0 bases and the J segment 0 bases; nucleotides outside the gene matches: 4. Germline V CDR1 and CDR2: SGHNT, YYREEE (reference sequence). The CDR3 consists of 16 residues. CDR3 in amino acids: CASSLAGSGGSYEQYF. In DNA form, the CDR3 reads TGTGCCAGCAGCTTGGCTGGTAGCGGGGGCTCCTACGAGCAGTACTTC.

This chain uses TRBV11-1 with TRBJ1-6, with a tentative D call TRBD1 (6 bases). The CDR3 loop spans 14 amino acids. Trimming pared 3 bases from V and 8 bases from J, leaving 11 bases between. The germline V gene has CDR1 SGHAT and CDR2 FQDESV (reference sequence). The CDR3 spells CASSLRGFDSPLHF. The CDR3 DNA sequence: TGTGCCAGCAGCTTGAGGGGGTTCGATTCACCCCTCCACTTT.

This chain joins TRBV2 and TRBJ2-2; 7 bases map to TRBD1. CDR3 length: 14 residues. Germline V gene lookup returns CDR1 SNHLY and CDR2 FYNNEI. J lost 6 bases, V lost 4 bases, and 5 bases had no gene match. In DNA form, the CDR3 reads TGTGCCAGCAGTGGACAGGGTAAATCCGGGGAGCTGTTTTTT. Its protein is CASSGQGKSGELFF.

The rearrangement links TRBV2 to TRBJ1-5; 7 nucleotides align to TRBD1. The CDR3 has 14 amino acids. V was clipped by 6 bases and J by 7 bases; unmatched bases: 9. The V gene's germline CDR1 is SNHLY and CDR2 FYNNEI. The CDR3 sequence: CASRLTGLRQPQHF. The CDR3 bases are TGTGCCAGCAGACTGACAGGGCTTCGGCAGCCCCAGCATTTT.

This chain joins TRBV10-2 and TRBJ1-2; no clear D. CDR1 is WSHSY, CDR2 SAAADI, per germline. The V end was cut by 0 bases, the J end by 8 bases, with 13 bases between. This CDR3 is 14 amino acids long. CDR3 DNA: TGCGCCAGCAGTGAGTCCGGAGGGAGAGACGGCTACACCTTC. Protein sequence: CASSESGGRDGYTF.

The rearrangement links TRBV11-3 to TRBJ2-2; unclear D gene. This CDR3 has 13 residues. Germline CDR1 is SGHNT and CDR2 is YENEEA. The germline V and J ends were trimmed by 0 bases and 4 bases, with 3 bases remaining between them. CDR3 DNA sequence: TGTGCCAGCAGCTTAGACGGCACCGGGGAGCTGTTTTTT. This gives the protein CASSLDGTGELFF. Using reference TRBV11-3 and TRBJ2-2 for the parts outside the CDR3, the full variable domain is EAGVVQSPRYKIIEKKQPVAFWCNPISGHNTLYWYLQNLGQGPELLIRYENEEAVDDSQLPKDRFSAERLKGVDSTLKIQPAELGDSAVYLCASSLDGTGELFFGEGSRLTVL.

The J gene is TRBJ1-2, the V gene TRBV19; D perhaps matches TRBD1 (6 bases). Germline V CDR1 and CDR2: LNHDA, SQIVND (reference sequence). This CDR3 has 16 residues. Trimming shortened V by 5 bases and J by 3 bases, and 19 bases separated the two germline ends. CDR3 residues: CASSPLAGAAYYGYTF. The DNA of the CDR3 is TGTGCCAGTAGTCCTCTTGCAGGGGCCGCGTACTATGGCTACACCTTC.

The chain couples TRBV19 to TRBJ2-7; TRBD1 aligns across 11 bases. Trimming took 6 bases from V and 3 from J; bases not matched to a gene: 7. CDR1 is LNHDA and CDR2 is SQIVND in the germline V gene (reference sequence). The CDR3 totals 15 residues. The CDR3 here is CASRRAGTGGYEQYF. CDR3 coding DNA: TGTGCCAGTAGACGCGCCGGGACAGGGGGCTACGAGCAGTACTTC.

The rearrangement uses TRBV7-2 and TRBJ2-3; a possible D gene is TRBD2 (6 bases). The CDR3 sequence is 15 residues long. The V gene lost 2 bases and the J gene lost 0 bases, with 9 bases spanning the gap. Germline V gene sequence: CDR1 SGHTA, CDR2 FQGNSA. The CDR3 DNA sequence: TGTGCCAGCAGCTTATCGGGAGTCAGCACAGATACGCAGTATTTT. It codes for CASSLSGVSTDTQYF. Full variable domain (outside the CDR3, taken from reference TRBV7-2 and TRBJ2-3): GAGVSQSPSNKVTEKGKDVELRCDPISGHTALYWYRQSLGQGLEFLIYFQGNSAPDKSGLPSDRFSAERTGGSVSTLTIQRTQQEDSAVYLCASSLSGVSTDTQYFGPGTRLTVL.

The CDR3 here is CASSQSLSGLETQYF. CDR3 nucleotides: TGCGCCAGCAGTCAATCGTTGTCAGGGTTAGAGACCCAGTACTTC. V is TRBV23-1 and J is TRBJ2-5; tentatively, D is TRBD1 (5 bases). TRBV23-1 is recorded as an ORF, its role being uncertain. This CDR3 region has 15 residues. V was clipped by 0 bases and J by 4 bases, with 12 bases between them.

The CDR3 sequence is CASRKDIRGGYTF. CDR3 DNA: TGTGCCAGCAGGAAGGACATAAGGGGGGGCTACACCTTC. This chain uses TRBV6-5 with TRBJ1-2; tentatively, D is TRBD1 (6 bases). Deletions cut 6 bases from V and 8 bases from J, with 16 bases between. CDR3 length equals 13 residues. The V gene's germline CDR1 is MNHEY and CDR2 SVGAGI.

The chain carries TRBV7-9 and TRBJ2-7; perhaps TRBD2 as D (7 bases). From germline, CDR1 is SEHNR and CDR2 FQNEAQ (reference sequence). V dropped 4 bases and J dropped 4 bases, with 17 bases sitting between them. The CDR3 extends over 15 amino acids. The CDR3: CASSSKGGASYEQYF. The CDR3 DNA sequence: TGTGCCAGCAGCTCCAAGGGGGGGGCCTCATACGAGCAGTACTTC.

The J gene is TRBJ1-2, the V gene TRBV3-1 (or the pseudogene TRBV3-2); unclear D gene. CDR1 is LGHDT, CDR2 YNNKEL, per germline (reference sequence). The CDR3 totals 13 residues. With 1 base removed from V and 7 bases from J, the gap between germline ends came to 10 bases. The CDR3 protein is CASSQVSVGGYTF. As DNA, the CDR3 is TGTGCCAGCAGCCAAGTCTCCGTCGGTGGCTACACCTTC.